This TCR beta chain was captured by sequencing in a study of cytomegalovirus exposure and HLA in healthy donors. Primers included in the PCR were 60 Vbeta and 13 Jbeta primers. TCRdb keeps only in-frame clones here, not all; method: immunoSEQ multiplex PCR. The table has 55,000 or so clones, 70% to 85% seen once. About this clone: What it binds is unknown.

Trimming removed 5 bases from V and 1 base from J, with 15 bases in between. CDR1 and CDR2 from the germline V gene are LNHDA and SQIVND (reference sequence). The CDR3 is 16 amino acids. General study findings and limits: Later work showed greater clonal expansion in HLA-associated TCR beta chains than in equally common others.

The clonotype comes from a middle-aged man in good health and CMV-seronegative. What was sequenced was PBMCs. The genes are TRBV19 and TRBJ1-5; D might be TRBD1 (5 bases). The CDR3 DNA sequence: TGTGCCAGTAGTCCAATCAGGGTGTTGAGCAATCAGCCCCAGCATTTT. Residues: CASSPIRVLSNQPQHF.